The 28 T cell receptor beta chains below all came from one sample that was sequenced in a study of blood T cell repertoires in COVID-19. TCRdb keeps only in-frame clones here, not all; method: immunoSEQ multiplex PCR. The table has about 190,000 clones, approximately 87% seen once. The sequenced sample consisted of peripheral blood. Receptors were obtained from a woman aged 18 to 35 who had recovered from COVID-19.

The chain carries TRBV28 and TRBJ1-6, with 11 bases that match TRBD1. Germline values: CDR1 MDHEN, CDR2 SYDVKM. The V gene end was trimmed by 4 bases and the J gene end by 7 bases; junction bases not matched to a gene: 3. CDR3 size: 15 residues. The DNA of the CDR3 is TGTGCCAGCAGTTCCGGGACAGGGGGGAATTCACCCCTCCACTTT. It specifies CASSSGTGGNSPLHF.

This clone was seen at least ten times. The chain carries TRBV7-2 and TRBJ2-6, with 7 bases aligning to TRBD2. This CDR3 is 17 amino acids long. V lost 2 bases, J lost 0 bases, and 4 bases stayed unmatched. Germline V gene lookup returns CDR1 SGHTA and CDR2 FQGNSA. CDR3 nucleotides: TGTGCCAGCAGCTTACTAGCGGTAAGCTCTGGGGCCAACGTCCTGACTTTC. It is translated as CASSLLAVSSGANVLTF.

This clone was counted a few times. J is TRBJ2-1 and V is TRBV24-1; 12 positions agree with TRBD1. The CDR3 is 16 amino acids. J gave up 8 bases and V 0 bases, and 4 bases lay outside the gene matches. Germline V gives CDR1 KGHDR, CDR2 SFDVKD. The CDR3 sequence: CATSDLGDRGLDEQFF. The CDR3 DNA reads TGTGCCACCAGTGATTTGGGGGACAGGGGGCTGGATGAGCAGTTCTTC.

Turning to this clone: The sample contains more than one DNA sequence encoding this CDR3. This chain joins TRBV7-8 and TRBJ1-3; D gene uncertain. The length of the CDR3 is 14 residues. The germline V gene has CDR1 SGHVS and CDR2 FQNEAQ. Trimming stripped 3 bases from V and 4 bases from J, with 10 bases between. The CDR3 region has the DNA TGTGCCAGCAGCTTGGGCAGTTCCGGAAACACCATATATTTT. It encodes CASSLGSSGNTIYF.

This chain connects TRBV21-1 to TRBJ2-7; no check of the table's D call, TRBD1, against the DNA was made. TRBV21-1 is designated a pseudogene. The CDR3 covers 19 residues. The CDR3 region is CASRGGQGATSLKFYEQYV. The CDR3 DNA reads TGTGCCAGCAGAGGTGGACAGGGGGCGACTAGCCTAAAGTTCTACGAGCAGTACGTC.

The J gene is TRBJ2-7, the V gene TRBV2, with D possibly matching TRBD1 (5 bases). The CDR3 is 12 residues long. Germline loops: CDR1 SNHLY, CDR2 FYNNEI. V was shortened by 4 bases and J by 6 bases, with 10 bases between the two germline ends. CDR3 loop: CASSVFGAEQYV. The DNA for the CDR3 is TGTGCCAGCAGTGTTTTTGGGGCCGAGCAGTACGTC.

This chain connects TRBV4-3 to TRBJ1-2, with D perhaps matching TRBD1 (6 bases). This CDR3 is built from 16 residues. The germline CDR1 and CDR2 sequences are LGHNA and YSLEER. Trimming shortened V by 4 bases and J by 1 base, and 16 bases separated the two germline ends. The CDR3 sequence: CASSLENYRDNYGYTF. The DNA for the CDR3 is TGCGCCAGCAGCCTCGAGAACTACAGGGATAACTATGGCTACACCTTC.

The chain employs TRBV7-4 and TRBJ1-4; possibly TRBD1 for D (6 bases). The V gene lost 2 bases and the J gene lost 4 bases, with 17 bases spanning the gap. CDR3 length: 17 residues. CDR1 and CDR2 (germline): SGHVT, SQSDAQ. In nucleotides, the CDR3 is TGTGCCAGCAGCTTATTTCCCGGGACATGGGGTAATGAAAAACTGTTTTTT. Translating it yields CASSLFPGTWGNEKLFF.

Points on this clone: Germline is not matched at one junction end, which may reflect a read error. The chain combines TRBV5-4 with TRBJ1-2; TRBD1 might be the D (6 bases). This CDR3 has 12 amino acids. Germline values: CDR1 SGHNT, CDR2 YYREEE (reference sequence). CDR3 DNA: TGTGCCAGCACCTTGACAGGTGCTAGCTACACCTTC. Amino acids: CASTLTGASYTF.

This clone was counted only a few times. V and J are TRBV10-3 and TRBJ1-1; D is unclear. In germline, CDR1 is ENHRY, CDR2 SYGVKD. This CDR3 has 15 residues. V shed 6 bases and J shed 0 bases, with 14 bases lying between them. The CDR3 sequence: CAIRGWEGMNTEAFF. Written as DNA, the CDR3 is TGTGCCATCAGGGGTTGGGAGGGCATGAACACTGAAGCTTTCTTT.

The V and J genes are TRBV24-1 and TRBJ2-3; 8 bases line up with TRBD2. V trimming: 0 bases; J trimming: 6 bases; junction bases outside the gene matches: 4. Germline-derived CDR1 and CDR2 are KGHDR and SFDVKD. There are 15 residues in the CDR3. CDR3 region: CATSDLGTRPDTQYF. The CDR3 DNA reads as TGTGCCACCAGTGATTTGGGGACTAGACCCGATACGCAGTATTTT.

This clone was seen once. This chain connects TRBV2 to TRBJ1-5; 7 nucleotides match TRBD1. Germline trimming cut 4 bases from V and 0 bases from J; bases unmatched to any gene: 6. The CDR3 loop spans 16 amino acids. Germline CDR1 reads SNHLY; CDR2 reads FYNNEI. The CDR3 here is CASSAGRQGSNQPQHF. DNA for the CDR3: TGTGCCAGCAGTGCGGGGAGACAGGGTAGCAATCAGCCCCAGCATTTT.

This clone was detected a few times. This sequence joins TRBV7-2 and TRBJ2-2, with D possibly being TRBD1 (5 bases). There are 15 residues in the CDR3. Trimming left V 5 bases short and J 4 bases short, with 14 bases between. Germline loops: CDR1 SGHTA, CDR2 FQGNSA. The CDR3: CASSHRQGRTGELFF. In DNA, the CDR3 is TGTGCCAGCAGCCACCGCCAGGGCCGCACCGGGGAGCTGTTTTTT.

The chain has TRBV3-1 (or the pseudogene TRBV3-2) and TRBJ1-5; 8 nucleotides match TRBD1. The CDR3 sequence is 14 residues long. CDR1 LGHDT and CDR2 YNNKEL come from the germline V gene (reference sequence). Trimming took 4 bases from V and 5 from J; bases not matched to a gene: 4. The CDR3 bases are TGTGCCAGCAGCCGCAGGGGGCTAGATCAGCCCCAGCATTTT. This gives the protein CASSRRGLDQPQHF.

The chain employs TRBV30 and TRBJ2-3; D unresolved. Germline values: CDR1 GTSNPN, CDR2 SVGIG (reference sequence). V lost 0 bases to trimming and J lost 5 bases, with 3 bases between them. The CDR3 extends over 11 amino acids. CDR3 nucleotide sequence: TGTGCCTGGAGTGTCCGAGATACGCAGTATTTT. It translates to CAWSVRDTQYF.

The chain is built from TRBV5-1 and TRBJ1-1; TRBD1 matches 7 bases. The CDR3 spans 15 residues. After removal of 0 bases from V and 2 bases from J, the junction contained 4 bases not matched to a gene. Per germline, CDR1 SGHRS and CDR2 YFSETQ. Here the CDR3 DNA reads TGCGCCAGCAGCTTGGGCAGGGGGACCAACACTGAAGCTTTCTTT. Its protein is CASSLGRGTNTEAFF.

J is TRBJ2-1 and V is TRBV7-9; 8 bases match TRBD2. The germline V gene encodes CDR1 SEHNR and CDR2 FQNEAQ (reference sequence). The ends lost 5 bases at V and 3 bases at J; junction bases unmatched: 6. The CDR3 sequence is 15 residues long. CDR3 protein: CASSPPGGGYNEQFF. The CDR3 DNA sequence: TGTGCCAGCAGCCCCCCCGGGGGGGGCTACAATGAGCAGTTCTTC. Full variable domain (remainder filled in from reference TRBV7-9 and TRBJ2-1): DTGVSQNPRHKITKRGQNVTFRCDPISEHNRLYWYRQTLGQGPEFLTYFQNEAQLEKSRLLSDRFSAERPKGSFSTLEIQRTEQGDSAMYLCASSPPGGGYNEQFFGPGTRLTVL.

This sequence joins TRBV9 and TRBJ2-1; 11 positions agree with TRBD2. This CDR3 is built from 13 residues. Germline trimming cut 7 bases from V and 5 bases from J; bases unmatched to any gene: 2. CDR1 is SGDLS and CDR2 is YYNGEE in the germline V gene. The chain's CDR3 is CASGTSGNNEQFF. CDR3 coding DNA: TGTGCCAGCGGGACTAGCGGAAACAATGAGCAGTTCTTC. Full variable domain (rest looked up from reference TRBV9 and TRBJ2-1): DSGVTQTPKHLITATGQRVTLRCSPRSGDLSVYWYQQSLDQGLQFLIQYYNGEERAKGNILERFSAQQFPDLHSELNLSSLELGDSALYFCASGTSGNNEQFFGPGTRLTVL.

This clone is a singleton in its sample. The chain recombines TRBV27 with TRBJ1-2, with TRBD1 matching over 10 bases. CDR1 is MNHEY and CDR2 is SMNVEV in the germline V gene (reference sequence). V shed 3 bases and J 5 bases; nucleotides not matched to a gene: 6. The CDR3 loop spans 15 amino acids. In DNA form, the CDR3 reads TGTGCCAGCAGTTTCTTCGGGACAGGGGATTATGGCTACACCTTC. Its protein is CASSFFGTGDYGYTF.

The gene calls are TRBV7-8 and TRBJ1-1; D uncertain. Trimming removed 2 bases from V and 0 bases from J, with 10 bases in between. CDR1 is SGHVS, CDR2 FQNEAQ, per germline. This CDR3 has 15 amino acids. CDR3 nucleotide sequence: TGTGCCAGCAGCTTAAGCGGCTATATGAACACTGAAGCTTTCTTT. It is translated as CASSLSGYMNTEAFF.

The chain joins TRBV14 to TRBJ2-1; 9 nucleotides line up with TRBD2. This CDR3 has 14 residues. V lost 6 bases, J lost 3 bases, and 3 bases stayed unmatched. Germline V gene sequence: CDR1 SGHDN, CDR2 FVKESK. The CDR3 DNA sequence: TGTGCCAGCAGGCGGGAGGGGAGCTACAATGAGCAGTTCTTC. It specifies CASRREGSYNEQFF.

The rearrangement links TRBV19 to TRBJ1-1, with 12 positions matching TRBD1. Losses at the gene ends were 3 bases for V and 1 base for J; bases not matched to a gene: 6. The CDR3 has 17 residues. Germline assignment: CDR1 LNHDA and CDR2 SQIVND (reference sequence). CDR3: CASSMPGTGGGNTEAFF. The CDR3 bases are TGTGCCAGTAGTATGCCCGGGACAGGGGGCGGGAACACTGAAGCTTTCTTT.

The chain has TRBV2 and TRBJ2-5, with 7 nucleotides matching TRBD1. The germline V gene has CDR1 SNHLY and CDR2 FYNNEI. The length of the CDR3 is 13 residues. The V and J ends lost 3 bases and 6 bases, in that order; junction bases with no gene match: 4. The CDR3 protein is CASSEGQRQTQYF. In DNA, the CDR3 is TGTGCCAGCAGTGAGGGACAGCGGCAGACCCAGTACTTC.

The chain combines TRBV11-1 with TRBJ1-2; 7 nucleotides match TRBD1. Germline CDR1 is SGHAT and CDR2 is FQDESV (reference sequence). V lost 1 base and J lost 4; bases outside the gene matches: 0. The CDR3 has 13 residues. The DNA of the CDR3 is TGTGCCAGCAGCTTAGGACAGGGCTATGGCTACACCTTC. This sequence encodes CASSLGQGYGYTF.

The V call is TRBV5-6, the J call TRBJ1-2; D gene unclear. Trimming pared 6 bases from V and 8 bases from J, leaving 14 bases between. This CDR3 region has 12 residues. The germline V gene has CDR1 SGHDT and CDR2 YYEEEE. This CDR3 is CASTGNGRGYTF. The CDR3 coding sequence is TGTGCCAGCACCGGGAACGGGAGAGGCTACACCTTC.

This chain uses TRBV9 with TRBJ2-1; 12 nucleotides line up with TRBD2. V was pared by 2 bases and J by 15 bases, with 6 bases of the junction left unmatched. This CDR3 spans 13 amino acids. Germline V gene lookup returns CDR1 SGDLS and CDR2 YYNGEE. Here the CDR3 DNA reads TGTGCCAGCAGCGTGGGACTAGCGGGTTCTGGGTTCTTC. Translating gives CASSVGLAGSGFF.

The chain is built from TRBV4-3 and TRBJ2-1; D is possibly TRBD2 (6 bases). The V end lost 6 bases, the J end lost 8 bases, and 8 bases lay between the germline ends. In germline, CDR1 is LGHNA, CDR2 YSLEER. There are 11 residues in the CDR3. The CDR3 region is CASRGGDEQFF. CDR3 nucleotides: TGCGCCAGCAGGGGGGGAGATGAGCAGTTCTTC.

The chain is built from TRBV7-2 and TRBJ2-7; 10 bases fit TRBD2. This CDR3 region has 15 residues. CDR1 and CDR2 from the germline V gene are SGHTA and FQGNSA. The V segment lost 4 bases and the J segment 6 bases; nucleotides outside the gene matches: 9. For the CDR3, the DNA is TGTGCCAGCAGCTCCTATAGCGGGGGGCCCCTCGAGCAGTACTTC. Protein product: CASSSYSGGPLEQYF.